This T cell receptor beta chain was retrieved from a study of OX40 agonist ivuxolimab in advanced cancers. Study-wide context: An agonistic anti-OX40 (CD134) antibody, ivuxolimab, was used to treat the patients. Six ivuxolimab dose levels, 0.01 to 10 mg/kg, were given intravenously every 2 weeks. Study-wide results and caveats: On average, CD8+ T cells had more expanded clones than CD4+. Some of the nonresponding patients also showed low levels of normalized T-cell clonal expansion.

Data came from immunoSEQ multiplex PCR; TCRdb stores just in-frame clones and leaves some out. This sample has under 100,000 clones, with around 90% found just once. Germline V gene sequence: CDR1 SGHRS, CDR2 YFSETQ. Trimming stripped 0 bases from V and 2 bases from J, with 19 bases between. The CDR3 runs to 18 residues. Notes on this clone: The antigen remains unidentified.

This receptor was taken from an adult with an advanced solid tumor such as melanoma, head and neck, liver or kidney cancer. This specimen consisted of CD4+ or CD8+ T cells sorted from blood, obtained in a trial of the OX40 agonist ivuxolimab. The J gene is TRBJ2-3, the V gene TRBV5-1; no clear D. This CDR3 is CASSLGSGGSRFTDTQYF. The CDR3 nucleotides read TGCGCCAGCAGCTTGGGCTCTGGCGGCTCCCGATTCACAGATACGCAGTATTTT.